Listed below are T cell receptor beta chains from one sample, sequenced in a study of blood T cell repertoires in COVID-19. The method was immunoSEQ multiplex PCR; TCRdb's version includes in-frame clones alone and lacks a portion of them. The data show 250,000 to 300,000 clones, approximately 85% seen once. The sample consisted of PBMCs or T cells enriched from blood (not recorded which). These receptors originate from a woman aged 50 to 60 who had been exposed to COVID-19. CDR3s include the opening cysteine and the closing phenylalanine or tryptophan.

j_call v_call cdr3_aa
TRBJ1-2 TRBV6-5 CATWGQGTDYTF
TRBJ1-2 TRBV24-1 CATSDLNAQGKYGYTF
TRBJ2-3 TRBV11-2 CASSLTSPRGGPAADTQYF
TRBJ1-2 TRBV9 CASSVAAGTGNYGYTF
TRBJ1-2 TRBV11-2 CASSLGAVGGYTF
TRBJ1-2 TRBV10-3 CAIRQGNYGYTF
TRBJ2-7 TRBV5-1 CASSLAPGEQYF
TRBJ1-2 TRBV20-1 CSAPTGVGYTF
TRBJ1-2 TRBV6-4 CASSNYDRGYGYTF
TRBJ2-3 TRBV7-8 CASSPVTDTQYF
TRBJ1-5 TRBV10-3 CAISTGGGSNQPQHF
TRBJ2-2 TRBV3-1/TRBV3-2 CASSPLAANTGELFF
TRBJ2-2 TRBV3-1/TRBV3-2 CASSVRGTTGELFF
TRBJ1-1 TRBV5-1 CASSLGYVTEAFF
TRBJ2-5 TRBV27 CASSLGVGGRTETQYF
TRBJ2-5 TRBV2 CASSTGIKETQYF
TRBJ1-1 TRBV19 CASTARAGLNTEAFF
TRBJ2-1 TRBV12-3/TRBV12-4 CASSLRGNEQFF
TRBJ1-2 TRBV5-1 CASSLRGLNYGYTF
TRBJ2-3 TRBV7-9 CASSLGGDRGEGTQYF
TRBJ1-5 TRBV28 CASSSSTQPQHF
TRBJ2-1 TRBV20-1 CSASLAGGHNEQFF
TRBJ1-1 TRBV29-1 CSVSQGNTEAFF
TRBJ1-1 TRBV5-4 CASSTRTGGYNTEAFF
TRBJ2-7 TRBV7-2 CASSFGAGGQYEQYF
TRBJ1-1 TRBV2 CASSQDRPEAFF
TRBJ1-2 TRBV6-5 CASSNGGQGGYTF
TRBJ2-2 TRBV9 CASSLGGGSTGELFF
TRBJ1-1 TRBV7-2 CASSPGTGSPEAFF
TRBJ1-1 TRBV4-1 CASSRDRYTEAFF
TRBJ2-2 TRBV3-1/TRBV3-2 CASSMGLAGAYTGELFF
TRBJ1-4 TRBV19 CACRGGSTNEKLFF
TRBJ1-2 TRBV3-1/TRBV3-2 CASSHPGTGYGYTF
TRBJ1-2 TRBV28 CASLITGNGYTF
TRBJ1-2 TRBV7-2 CASSARDSSHYGYTF
TRBJ1-6 TRBV29-1 CSVRVLHF
TRBJ2-7 TRBV18 CASSPRSGTGVMNEQYF
TRBJ2-3 TRBV13 CASSLNRLAGGSDTQYF
TRBJ1-2 TRBV10-3 CAISMDRGPGYTF
TRBJ1-1 TRBV11-2 CASSSGQSEAFF
TRBJ2-2 TRBV13 CASSPTGDHGELFF
TRBJ1-3 TRBV4-1 CASSQSSGRNTIYF
TRBJ1-2 TRBV6-1 CASSEGGESYGYTF
TRBJ1-2 TRBV5-5 CASSQGHELYGYTF
TRBJ1-2 TRBV7-8 CASSHVRGRERDRGGYTF
TRBJ1-1 TRBV5-5 CASSLGGGSHTEAFF
TRBJ2-7 TRBV5-6 CASSLLWGSTYEQYF
TRBJ1-1 TRBV19 CASGQERRNTEAFF
TRBJ2-3 TRBV7-2 CASSPGLGTDTQYF
TRBJ1-2 TRBV29-1 CSVEGARNYGYTF
TRBJ1-5 TRBV18 CASSPLQGGQPQHF
TRBJ1-2 TRBV7-2 CASSQTGVEGYTF
TRBJ1-5 TRBV9 CASSVGAGGNQPQHF